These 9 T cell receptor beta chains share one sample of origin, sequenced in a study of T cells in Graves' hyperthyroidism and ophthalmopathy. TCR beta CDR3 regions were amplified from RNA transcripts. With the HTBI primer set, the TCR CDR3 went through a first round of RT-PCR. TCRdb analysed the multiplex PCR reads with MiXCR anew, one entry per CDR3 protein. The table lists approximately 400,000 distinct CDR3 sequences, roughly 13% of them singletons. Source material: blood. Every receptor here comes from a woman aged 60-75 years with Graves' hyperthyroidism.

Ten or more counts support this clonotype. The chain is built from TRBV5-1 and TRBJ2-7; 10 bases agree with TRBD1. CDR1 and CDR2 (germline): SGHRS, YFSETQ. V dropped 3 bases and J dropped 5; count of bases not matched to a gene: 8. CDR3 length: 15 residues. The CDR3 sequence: CASSWTRTGGDEQYF. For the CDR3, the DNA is TGCGCCAGCAGCTGGACCAGGACAGGGGGAGACGAGCAGTACTTC.

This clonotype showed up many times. CDR3 loop: CASSLPTRSSPLHF. In DNA, the CDR3 is TGTGCCAGCAGCCTGCCGACTCGTAGTTCACCCCTCCACTTT. This chain connects TRBV7-2 to TRBJ1-6; D gene ambiguous. This CDR3 region has 14 residues. V was trimmed by 5 bases and J by 9 bases, leaving 14 bases between them. Germline V gives CDR1 SGHTA, CDR2 FQGNSA.

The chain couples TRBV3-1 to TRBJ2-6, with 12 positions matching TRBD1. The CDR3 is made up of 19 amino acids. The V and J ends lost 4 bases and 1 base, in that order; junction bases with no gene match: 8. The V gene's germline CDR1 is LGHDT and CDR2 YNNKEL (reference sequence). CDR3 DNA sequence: TGTGCCAGCAGCCCACCCGGGACAGGGGGCATATCTGGGGCCAACGTCCTGACTTTC. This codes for CASSPPGTGGISGANVLTF.

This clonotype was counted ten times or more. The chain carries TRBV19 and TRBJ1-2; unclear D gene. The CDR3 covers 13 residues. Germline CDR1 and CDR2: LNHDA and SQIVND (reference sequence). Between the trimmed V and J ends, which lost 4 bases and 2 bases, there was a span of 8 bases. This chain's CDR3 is CASSRGTNYGYTF. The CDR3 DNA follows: TGTGCCAGTAGTAGGGGTACCAACTATGGCTACACCTTC.

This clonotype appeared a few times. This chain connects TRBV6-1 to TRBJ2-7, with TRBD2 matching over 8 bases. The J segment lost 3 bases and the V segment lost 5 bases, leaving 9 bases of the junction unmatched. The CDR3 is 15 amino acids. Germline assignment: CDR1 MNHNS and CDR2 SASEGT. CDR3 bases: TGTGCCAGCAGTCCCCGTGGTAGCGGGGTCTACGAGCAGTACTTC. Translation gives CASSPRGSGVYEQYF.

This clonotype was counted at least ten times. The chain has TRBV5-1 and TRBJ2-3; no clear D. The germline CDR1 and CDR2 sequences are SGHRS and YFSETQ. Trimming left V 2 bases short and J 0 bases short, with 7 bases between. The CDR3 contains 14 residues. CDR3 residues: CASSFPRSTDTQYF. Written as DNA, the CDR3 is TGCGCCAGCAGCTTCCCTCGGAGCACAGATACGCAGTATTTT.

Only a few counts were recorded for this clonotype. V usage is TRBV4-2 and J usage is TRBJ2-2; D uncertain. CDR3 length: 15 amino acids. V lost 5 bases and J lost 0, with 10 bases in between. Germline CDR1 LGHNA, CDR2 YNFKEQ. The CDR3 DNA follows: TGTGCCAGCAGCGACGGACGGGCGAACACCGGGGAGCTGTTTTTT. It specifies CASSDGRANTGELFF.

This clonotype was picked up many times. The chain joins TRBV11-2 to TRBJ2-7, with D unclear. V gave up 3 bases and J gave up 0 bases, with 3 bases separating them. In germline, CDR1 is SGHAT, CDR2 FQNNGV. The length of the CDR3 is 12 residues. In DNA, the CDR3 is TGTGCCAGCAGCTTGTACTCCTACGAGCAGTACTTC. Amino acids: CASSLYSYEQYF. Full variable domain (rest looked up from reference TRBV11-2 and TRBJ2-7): EAGVAQSPRYKIIEKRQSVAFWCNPISGHATLYWYQQILGQGPKLLIQFQNNGVVDDSQLPKDRFSAERLKGVDSTLKIQPAKLEDSAVYLCASSLYSYEQYFGPGTRLTVT.

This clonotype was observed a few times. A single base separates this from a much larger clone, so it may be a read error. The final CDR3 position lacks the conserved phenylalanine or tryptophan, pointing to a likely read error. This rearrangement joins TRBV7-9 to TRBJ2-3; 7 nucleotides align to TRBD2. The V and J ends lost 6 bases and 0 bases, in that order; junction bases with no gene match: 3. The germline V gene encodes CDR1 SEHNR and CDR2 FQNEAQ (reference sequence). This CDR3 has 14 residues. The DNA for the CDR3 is TGTGCCAGCAGTTATAGCGGGAGCACAGATACGCAGTATTCT. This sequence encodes CASSYSGSTDTQYS.